What follows are 8 T cell receptor beta chains derived from one specimen sequenced in a study of T cell responses to AZD1222 COVID-19 vaccine. Generated by immunoSEQ multiplex PCR, the TCRdb table keeps only in-frame clones and is missing some. This sample has 95,000 to 110,000 clones, with around 92% found just once. Sequencing was performed on peripheral blood, taken 28 days after the second AZD1222 dose. The receptor set was obtained from an adult who received the AZD1222 COVID-19 vaccine.

Here the CDR3 DNA reads TGTGCCAGCACCTGGGGGAGTGCCTATGGCTACACCTTC. Translating it yields CASTWGSAYGYTF. The chain couples TRBV12-3 or TRBV12-4 to TRBJ1-2; weak D call: TRBD1 (5 bases). The CDR3 totals 13 residues. The germline V and J ends were trimmed by 7 bases and 4 bases, with 13 bases remaining between them.

This rearrangement joins TRBV6-5 to TRBJ1-6; D is undetermined. The V gene lost 5 bases and the J gene lost 6 bases, with 14 bases spanning the gap. This CDR3 region has 15 residues. CDR1 is MNHEY, CDR2 SVGAGI, per germline. CDR3 sequence (DNA): TGTGCCAGCAGTCGAGACTCACCCGTTAATTCACCCCTCCACTTT. Protein: CASSRDSPVNSPLHF.

J is TRBJ1-1 and V is TRBV14, with D perhaps matching TRBD1 (5 bases). Per germline, CDR1 SGHDN and CDR2 FVKESK. The CDR3 has 14 amino acids. Trimming left V 2 bases short and J 3 bases short, with 10 bases between. The CDR3 nucleotides read TGTGCCAGCAGCCAACAGGGTCGTTACACTGAAGCTTTCTTT. This sequence encodes CASSQQGRYTEAFF.

This clone was found a few times. The chain carries TRBV19 and TRBJ1-2, with D unclear. The V end was cut by 5 bases, the J end by 2 bases, with 9 bases between. CDR3 length: 13 amino acids. Germline CDR1 LNHDA, CDR2 SQIVND (reference sequence). CDR3 nucleotide sequence: TGTGCCAGTAGTCGTGGGGAGAACTATGGCTACACCTTC. It encodes CASSRGENYGYTF.

The chain combines TRBV24-1 with TRBJ2-2, with D tentatively TRBD1 or TRBD2 (5 bases each). Germline CDR1 is KGHDR and CDR2 is SFDVKD. Trimming shortened V by 3 bases and J by 2 bases, and 18 bases separated the two germline ends. The CDR3 is 18 amino acids. CDR3 protein: CATSDPFPGTINTGELFF. In nucleotides, the CDR3 is TGTGCCACCAGTGATCCTTTTCCCGGGACCATTAACACCGGGGAGCTGTTTTTT.

The CDR3 DNA follows: TGTGCCAGCAGCTTAGGGACAGGGAGCACAGATACGCAGTATTTT. Protein: CASSLGTGSTDTQYF. The chain is built from TRBV7-2 and TRBJ2-3, with 8 bases fitting TRBD1. The CDR3 sequence is 15 residues long. V shed 1 base, J shed 0 bases, and the junction held 0 bases outside the gene matches. CDR1 SGHTA and CDR2 FQGNSA come from the germline V gene. Complete variable domain (other parts from reference TRBV7-2 and TRBJ2-3): GAGVSQSPSNKVTEKGKDVELRCDPISGHTALYWYRQSLGQGLEFLIYFQGNSAPDKSGLPSDRFSAERTGGSVSTLTIQRTQQEDSAVYLCASSLGTGSTDTQYFGPGTRLTVL.

The V and J genes are TRBV9 and TRBJ2-7, with no clear D. Per germline, CDR1 SGDLS and CDR2 YYNGEE. The CDR3 is made up of 14 amino acids. Trimming cost V 0 bases and J 1 base, with 8 bases left between them. CDR3 sequence (DNA): TGTGCCAGCAGCGTAGGATTGGCGTCCTACGAGCAGTACTTC. Its protein is CASSVGLASYEQYF.

This clone has more than one count but fewer than ten. The chain couples TRBV12-3 or TRBV12-4 to TRBJ1-6, with 8 bases identical to TRBD1. CDR3 length equals 12 residues. J was trimmed by 9 bases and V by 6 bases; bases with no gene match: 1. Here the CDR3 reads CASRTGVSPLHF. The CDR3 coding sequence is TGTGCCAGCAGGACAGGGGTTTCACCCCTCCACTTT.